Below are 17 T cell receptor beta chains sequenced from a single sample in a study of shared clonotypes between healthy human individuals. Sequencing used immunoSEQ multiplex PCR; TCRdb keeps in-frame clones, though not all of them. The repertoire has a few million clones, about nine tenths of them found once; the top ten carry about 0.36%. Sequencing was done on a sample of naive CD4+ T cells from PBMCs. This sample's subset: CD45RA+ positively selected. Receptors originate from a man aged 18 to 29 in good health. Some clones in this sample may be carry-over from other donors' samples.

The rearrangement uses TRBV19 and TRBJ1-5, with unresolved D. Germline CDR1 reads LNHDA; CDR2 reads SQIVND (reference sequence). V was trimmed by 4 bases and J by 2 bases, leaving 9 bases between them. CDR3 length equals 14 residues. The chain's CDR3 is CASSSRRGNQPQHF. The CDR3 DNA is TGTGCCAGTAGTAGTCGACGGGGCAATCAGCCCCAGCATTTT.

The chain links TRBV19 to TRBJ1-3; D is possibly TRBD1 (5 bases). This CDR3 has 13 amino acids. In germline, CDR1 is LNHDA, CDR2 SQIVND (reference sequence). Trimming left V 9 bases short and J 3 bases short, with 12 bases between. This CDR3 is CASNGALGNTIYF. In DNA form, the CDR3 reads TGTGCCAGCAATGGGGCGCTTGGAAACACCATATATTTT. The full variable domain, in which reference TRBV19 and TRBJ1-3 provide the parts outside the CDR3, is DGGITQSPKYLFRKEGQNVTLSCEQNLNHDAMYWYRQDPGQGLRLIYYSQIVNDFQKGDIAEGYSVSREKKESFPLTVTSAQKNPTAFYLCASNGALGNTIYFGEGSWLTVV.

CDR3 residues: CASSGGLAKNIQYF. The DNA of the CDR3 is TGTGCCAGCAGTGGGGGCCTAGCCAAAAACATTCAGTACTTC. The chain has TRBV6-1 and TRBJ2-4; D might be TRBD1 (5 bases). The CDR3 is 14 amino acids. The V end lost 4 bases, the J end lost 0 bases, and 7 bases lay between the germline ends. Germline CDR1 reads MNHNS; CDR2 reads SASEGT.

This chain links TRBV2 with TRBJ1-5; 8 bases align to TRBD1. The length of the CDR3 is 15 residues. The V and J ends lost 5 bases and 5 bases, in that order; junction bases with no gene match: 8. Germline-derived CDR1 and CDR2 are SNHLY and FYNNEI. The CDR3 is CASSSLGQAYQPQHF. The CDR3 DNA is TGTGCCAGCAGTTCCCTGGGACAGGCTTATCAGCCCCAGCATTTT.

As regards this clone: The same CDR3 can be traced to other DNA sequences in this sample. The chain employs TRBV5-1 and TRBJ2-2; 7 bases line up with TRBD2. Per germline, CDR1 SGHRS and CDR2 YFSETQ. The CDR3 spans 16 residues. V lost 0 bases, J lost 1 base, and 3 bases stayed unmatched. CDR3 loop: CASSLGAGENTGELFF. The CDR3 DNA reads TGCGCCAGCAGCTTGGGGGCGGGAGAGAACACCGGGGAGCTGTTTTTT.

The rearrangement uses TRBV5-4 and TRBJ2-3; 7 bases match TRBD2. There are 16 residues in the CDR3. V trimming: 0 bases; J trimming: 2 bases; junction bases outside the gene matches: 6. From germline, CDR1 is SGHNT and CDR2 YYREEE (reference sequence). In nucleotides, the CDR3 is TGTGCCAGCAGCTTGGATCTAGCGGTCTCCACAGATACGCAGTATTTT. It is translated as CASSLDLAVSTDTQYF. Full variable domain (missing parts from reference TRBV5-4 and TRBJ2-3): ETGVTQSPTHLIKTRGQQVTLRCSSQSGHNTVSWYQQALGQGPQFIFQYYREEENGRGNFPPRFSGLQFPNYSSELNVNALELDDSALYLCASSLDLAVSTDTQYFGPGTRLTVL.

The rearrangement uses TRBV7-3 and TRBJ2-3; TRBD2 aligns across 8 bases. The ends lost 2 bases at V and 0 bases at J; junction bases unmatched: 7. Per the germline V gene, CDR1 is SGHTA and CDR2 is FQGTGA. The CDR3 is made up of 17 amino acids. In DNA form, the CDR3 reads TGTGCCAGCAGCTTAGGCTATACTAGCGGAAGCACAGATACGCAGTATTTT. Translating it yields CASSLGYTSGSTDTQYF.

The rearrangement joins TRBV28 to TRBJ2-1; D call uncertain. CDR3 size: 14 residues. The V and J ends lost 8 bases and 0 bases respectively, with 11 bases between them. In germline, CDR1 is MDHEN, CDR2 SYDVKM. CDR3 sequence: CASHDPSSYNEQFF. The CDR3 region has the DNA TGTGCCAGCCATGACCCCAGCTCCTACAATGAGCAGTTCTTC. Filled out from reference TRBV28 and TRBJ2-1, the complete variable domain reads DVKVTQSSRYLVKRTGEKVFLECVQDMDHENMFWYRQDPGLGLRLIYFSYDVKMKEKGDIPEGYSVSREKKERFSLILESASTNQTSMYLCASHDPSSYNEQFFGPGTRLTVL.

The chain employs TRBV5-5 and TRBJ1-1; D is ambiguous. Germline lookup yields CDR1 SGHKS and CDR2 YYEKEE (reference sequence). Trimming took off 0 bases at V and 0 bases at J, with 6 bases between the two ends. This CDR3 contains 14 residues. The CDR3 DNA is TGTGCCAGCAGCTTGGCGACGGTGAACACTGAAGCTTTCTTT. Its protein product is CASSLATVNTEAFF.

The chain employs TRBV27 and TRBJ1-2; the match to TRBD1 covers 7 bases. CDR3 length equals 16 residues. The V gene's germline CDR1 is MNHEY and CDR2 SMNVEV (reference sequence). V was clipped by 5 bases and J by 6 bases; unmatched bases: 15. Here the CDR3 DNA reads TGTGCCAGCAGTCCCGGGACAGCCATTACCCGGGATGGCTACACCTTC. It is translated as CASSPGTAITRDGYTF.

The chain carries TRBV7-8 and TRBJ2-1; D unclear. Trimming removed 1 base from V and 7 bases from J, with 11 bases in between. The germline V gene has CDR1 SGHVS and CDR2 FQNEAQ. This CDR3 comprises 14 residues. CDR3 sequence (DNA): TGTGCCAGCAGCTTAGATGGGCGTCTTAATGAGCAGTTCTTC. Amino acid sequence: CASSLDGRLNEQFF.

A single count supports this clone. The chain couples TRBV4-2 to TRBJ2-1; no reliable D call. Trimming cost V 6 bases and J 0 bases, with 15 bases left between them. CDR1 and CDR2 from the germline V gene are LGHNA and YNFKEQ. The CDR3 contains 16 residues. In DNA form, the CDR3 reads TGTGCCAGCAGACAAAACACGGCGAGCTCCTACAATGAGCAGTTCTTC. Protein product: CASRQNTASSYNEQFF.

The rearrangement links TRBV9 to TRBJ2-7, with TRBD2 matching over 10 bases. Germline V gene lookup returns CDR1 SGDLS and CDR2 YYNGEE. This CDR3 has 15 residues. The V gene end was trimmed by 0 bases and the J gene end by 6 bases; junction bases not matched to a gene: 6. CDR3 protein: CASSVGSGRASEQYF. The CDR3 DNA follows: TGTGCCAGCAGCGTAGGGAGCGGGAGGGCCAGCGAGCAGTACTTC.

In regard to this clone: This CDR3 is also generated by other DNA sequences in the sample. The chain employs TRBV27 and TRBJ2-5; TRBD2 matches at 8 bases. V gave up 3 bases and J gave up 5 bases; unmatched junction bases: 2. The germline CDR1 and CDR2 sequences are MNHEY and SMNVEV (reference sequence). The CDR3 length is 13 residues. The CDR3 here is CASSFRGGETQYF. CDR3 sequence (DNA): TGTGCCAGCAGTTTCCGGGGGGGGGAGACCCAGTACTTC.

DNA of the CDR3: TGTGCCAGCAGTGGAAGGGACAGTATGAACACTGAAGCTTTCTTT. Translating it yields CASSGRDSMNTEAFF. The chain employs TRBV2 and TRBJ1-1; 7 nucleotides agree with TRBD1. This CDR3 spans 15 amino acids. The junction had 5 bases not matched to a gene; V was cut back by 4 bases and J by 0 bases. Per germline, CDR1 SNHLY and CDR2 FYNNEI. Full variable domain (remainder filled in from reference TRBV2 and TRBJ1-1): EPEVTQTPSHQVTQMGQEVILRCVPISNHLYFYWYRQILGQKVEFLVSFYNNEISEKSEIFDDQFSVERPDGSNFTLKIRSTKLEDSAMYFCASSGRDSMNTEAFFGQGTRLTVV.

This chain connects TRBV7-2 to TRBJ1-1; D not certain. The V gene's germline CDR1 is SGHTA and CDR2 FQGNSA. The CDR3 sequence is 14 residues long. The ends were cut back, 5 bases at V and 1 base at J, with 11 bases in the middle. The CDR3 protein is CASSVGRANTEAFF. The CDR3 region has the DNA TGTGCCAGCAGCGTCGGGAGGGCGAACACTGAAGCTTTCTTT.

The chain is built from TRBV29-1 and TRBJ2-2; no reliable D call. The CDR3 extends over 14 amino acids. The V gene's germline CDR1 is SQVTM and CDR2 ANQGSEA. V was pared by 4 bases and J by 4 bases, with 13 bases between. The CDR3 coding sequence is TGCAGCGTTGGCCTCCTCCTGGGCACCGGGGAGCTGTTTTTT. Translated: CSVGLLLGTGELFF.